Each of the 4 T cell receptor beta chains below was sequenced from the same sample in a study of cytomegalovirus exposure and HLA in healthy donors. Libraries were prepared by immunoSEQ multiplex PCR; TCRdb keeps only in-frame clonotypes and omits some of them. The sample yields under 250,000 clones, about 81% seen once. Sequencing used PBMCs. Source of these receptors: a woman aged 25 to 39 in good health and CMV-seronegative.

The chain joins TRBV5-6 to TRBJ2-1; TRBD2 aligns across 8 bases. The CDR3 has 17 amino acids. Looked up from germline, CDR1 is SGHDT and CDR2 is YYEEEE. V trimming: 2 bases; J trimming: 0 bases; junction bases outside the gene matches: 7. The CDR3 sequence: CASSFRSGGGSYNEQFF. The CDR3, as DNA: TGTGCCAGCAGCTTCCGAAGCGGGGGAGGCTCCTACAATGAGCAGTTCTTC.

The chain employs TRBV27 and TRBJ2-1; D gene uncertain. V lost 0 bases to trimming and J lost 4 bases, with 13 bases between them. The CDR3 runs to 16 residues. The germline CDR1 and CDR2 sequences are MNHEY and SMNVEV (reference sequence). The CDR3 loop reads CASSLSITEMYNEQFF. For the CDR3, the DNA is TGTGCCAGCAGTTTATCGATAACAGAGATGTACAATGAGCAGTTCTTC.

The rearrangement joins TRBV28 to TRBJ1-2; 11 bases map to TRBD1. Per germline, CDR1 MDHEN and CDR2 SYDVKM. V lost 6 bases to trimming and J lost 5 bases; unmatched junction nucleotides: 5. The CDR3 has 14 residues. The CDR3 DNA is TGTGCCAGCAGGAGGACAGGGGGCCCTTATGGCTACACCTTC. This gives the protein CASRRTGGPYGYTF.

V is TRBV7-9 and J is TRBJ1-5; 9 bases agree with TRBD1. Trimming removed 1 base from V and 7 bases from J; junction bases left unmatched: 5. The germline gives CDR1 SEHNR, CDR2 FQNEAQ (reference sequence). CDR3 length: 15 amino acids. Here the CDR3 DNA reads TGTGCCAGCAGCTTAGGGACAGGGGTATCGCAGCCCCAGCATTTT. Protein: CASSLGTGVSQPQHF.